These T cell receptor beta chains were read from a single sample in a study of blood T cell repertoires in COVID-19. Here immunoSEQ multiplex PCR was the method, and the copy in TCRdb shows in-frame clones only, minus some. The data hold a few hundred thousand clones, with 88% observed a single time. The specimen was PBMCs or T cells enriched from blood (not recorded which). Receptor source: a woman aged 18-30 years who had recovered from COVID-19. Each CDR3 is given with its conserved first and last residue. The D gene is left open where the match is weak. Expanded clones get a size class; other rows say once, few or many, or leave the size out.

j_gene,v_gene,abundance,d_gene,len,CDR3aa,CDR3nt
TRBJ1-6,TRBV29-1,-,-,17,CSVDEFCFAADNSPLHF,TGCAGCGTTGATGAGTTCTGTTTTGCGGCGGATAATTCACCCCTCCACTTT
TRBJ1-1,TRBV6-1,few,-,13,CASSEIRGLEAFF,TGTGCCAGCAGTGAAATCAGAGGGCTTGAAGCTTTCTTT
TRBJ1-1,TRBV24-1,-,-,13,CATSDLSGVEAFF,TGTGCCACCAGTGATTTGTCGGGGGTTGAAGCTTTCTTT
TRBJ2-2,TRBV7-7,once,-,17,CASSSIGAGAETGELFF,TGTGCTAGCAGCTCGATTGGTGCGGGGGCGGAAACCGGGGAGCTGTTTTTT
TRBJ1-4,TRBV14,-,-,11,CASSQYGKLFF,TGTGCCAGCAGCCAATACGGAAAACTGTTTTTT
TRBJ1-3,TRBV11-2,-,TRBD1,13,CASSGQGRNSVYF,TGTGCCAGCAGCGGACAGGGAAGGAACAGCGTATATTTT
TRBJ2-7,TRBV11-1,-,-,15,CASSLLGPALDEQYF,TGTGCCAGCAGCCTACTAGGGCCTGCCCTCGACGAGCAGTACTTC
TRBJ2-7,TRBV6-4,-,-,15,CASSDSDVTGDEQYF,TGTGCCAGCAGTGATTCGGACGTCACCGGGGACGAGCAGTACTTC
TRBJ2-1,TRBV30,-,-,11,CAWKTIHEQFF,TGTGCCTGGAAGACTATACATGAGCAGTTCTTC
TRBJ1-2,TRBV6-5,-,-,15,CASSSYSTNDYGYTF,TGTGCCAGCAGTTCTTACTCTACTAACGACTATGGCTACACCTTC
TRBJ2-7,TRBV24-1,many,-,16,CATSDRASLPPHEQYF,TGTGCCACCAGTGACCGGGCTAGCCTTCCTCCACACGAGCAGTACTTC
TRBJ1-1,TRBV28,-,-,12,CASSLTRTEAFF,TGTGCCAGCAGTCTGACACGGACTGAAGCTTTCTTT
TRBJ1-2,TRBV27,-,-,14,CASSPIRGSYGYTF,TGTGCCAGCAGTCCTATTAGGGGGAGCTATGGCTACACCTTC
TRBJ2-7,TRBV11-2,-,-,14,CASSLGLPPYEQYF,TGTGCCAGCAGCTTGGGACTTCCCCCCTACGAGCAGTACTTC
TRBJ1-5,TRBV28,-,TRBD1,15,CASSFEGGGNQPQHF,TGTGCCAGCAGTTTTGAAGGGGGCGGCAATCAGCCCCAGCATTTT
TRBJ1-6,TRBV15,few,-,17,CATSRTLRRGSNSPLHF,TGTGCCACCAGCAGGACGTTGAGGCGGGGCTCAAATTCACCCCTCCACTTT
TRBJ1-2,TRBV5-4,-,-,13,CASSFMGANGYTF,TGTGCCAGCAGCTTCATGGGGGCAAATGGCTACACCTTC
TRBJ1-2,TRBV6-2/TRBV6-3,once,-,12,CASSLRNYGYTF,TGTGCCAGCAGTCTAAGAAACTATGGCTACACCTTC
TRBJ2-2,TRBV12-3/TRBV12-4,-,-,12,CASSWRTGELFF,TGTGCCAGCAGTTGGAGGACCGGGGAGCTGTTTTTT
TRBJ2-7,TRBV5-5,-,TRBD1,15,CASSLGQGDTYEQYF,TGTGCCAGCAGCTTAGGGCAGGGGGATACCTACGAGCAGTACTTC
TRBJ2-7,TRBV5-6,many,TRBD2,19,CASSSDSIAGGTGSYEQYF,TGTGCCAGCAGCTCCGACTCCATCGCGGGGGGGACGGGCTCCTACGAGCAGTACTTC
TRBJ1-5,TRBV28,-,-,14,CASSYAGASQPQHF,TGTGCCAGCAGTTATGCGGGGGCGAGTCAGCCCCAGCATTTT
TRBJ1-1,TRBV5-1,many,TRBD1,15,CASSWTGGADTEAFF,TGCGCCAGCAGCTGGACAGGGGGCGCGGACACTGAAGCTTTCTTT
TRBJ2-3,TRBV24-1,-,TRBD1,14,CATRPRDRSDTQYF,TGTGCCACCAGACCTCGGGACAGATCAGATACGCAGTATTTT
TRBJ2-1,TRBV7-2,-,-,14,CASSVYMSDNEQFF,TGTGCCAGCAGCGTTTATATGTCGGACAATGAGCAGTTCTTC
TRBJ1-2,TRBV28,-,-,15,CASRYRVGAVSRYTF,TGTGCCAGCAGGTACAGGGTCGGGGCTGTGAGTCGCTACACCTTC
TRBJ1-2,TRBV7-9,once,-,11,CATKGGYGYTF,TGTGCCACTAAAGGGGGCTATGGCTACACCTTC
TRBJ1-2,TRBV18,-,-,14,CASSPLLQVDGYTF,TGTGCCAGCTCACCACTTCTACAGGTAGATGGCTACACCTTC
TRBJ2-7,TRBV9,-,TRBD2,15,CASSPQASGDYEQYF,TGTGCCAGCAGCCCCCAGGCTAGCGGGGACTACGAGCAGTACTTC
TRBJ2-5,TRBV7-2,few,TRBD1,14,CASSSRRGPETQYF,TGTGCCAGCAGCTCCCGCAGGGGGCCAGAGACCCAGTACTTC
TRBJ2-5,TRBV4-2,once,-,12,CASSQASETQYF,TGTGCCAGCAGCCAAGCCTCAGAGACCCAGTACTTC
TRBJ2-5,TRBV1,-,-,17,CTSSQDPLREGSETQYF,TGCACCAGCAGCCAAGATCCACTTCGGGAGGGGAGCGAGACCCAGTACTTC
TRBJ1-2,TRBV7-8,-,TRBD1,17,CASSINPETGLVRGYTF,TGTGCCAGCAGCATAAATCCGGAGACAGGGTTAGTTCGTGGCTACACCTTC
TRBJ1-4,TRBV7-2,-,-,12,CASSLPQGTAFF,TGTGCCAGCAGCTTACCCCAGGGGACCGCGTTTTTT
TRBJ1-2,TRBV29-1,-,-,15,CSVEAQSAANYGYTF,TGCAGCGTTGAAGCACAGTCGGCAGCTAACTATGGCTACACCTTC
TRBJ1-1,TRBV24-1,-,-,13,CATSQGRNTEAFF,TGTGCCACCAGTCAGGGGAGAAACACTGAAGCTTTCTTT
TRBJ2-1,TRBV27,-,TRBD1,16,CASSSDGQGPYNEQFF,TGTGCCAGCAGTTCGGACGGACAGGGGCCTTACAATGAGCAGTTCTTC
TRBJ1-1,TRBV5-8,-,-,12,CASRAAYTEAFF,TGTGCCAGCAGGGCTGCATACACTGAAGCTTTCTTT
TRBJ2-7,TRBV2,-,-,14,CASSSGTYSYEQYF,TGTGCCAGCAGTTCCGGGACTTACTCCTACGAGCAGTACTTC
TRBJ2-3,TRBV5-8,-,TRBD1,15,CASSAPGQGADTQYF,TGTGCCAGCAGCGCTCCGGGACAGGGAGCAGATACGCAGTATTTT